The 10 T cell receptor beta chains listed next were all sequenced from one sample in a study of neurological immune-mediated disorders. In TCRdb, the 5' RACE reads were re-called with MiXCR into one record per CDR3 protein. The top ten hold around 2.3% of the sample, which has 75,000 to 80,000 distinct CDR3 sequences, about 5.2% seen once. The sample taken for sequencing was PBMCs. All receptors derive from a woman in her 30s with multiple sclerosis.

At least ten counts were recorded for this clonotype. This chain joins TRBV24-1 and TRBJ2-1; D may be TRBD1 or TRBD2 (5 bases each). CDR1 and CDR2 (germline): KGHDR, SFDVKD. V lost 4 bases to trimming and J lost 7 bases, with 19 bases between them. The CDR3 loop spans 16 amino acids. The CDR3, as DNA: TGTGCCACCAGTGAACCCCCGGGGCAGGGAGAGAATGAGCAGTTCTTC. It specifies CATSEPPGQGENEQFF.

The chain carries TRBV5-1 and TRBJ2-1; D is unclear. The CDR3 runs 14 residues. Germline V CDR1 and CDR2: SGHRS, YFSETQ. V was shortened by 3 bases and J by 7 bases, with 14 bases between the two germline ends. In nucleotides, the CDR3 is TGCGCCAGCAGCTCAATCGACATTGGGAATGAGCAGTTCTTC. Protein sequence: CASSSIDIGNEQFF.

In its sample, this clonotype was seen many times. The J gene is TRBJ2-1, the V gene TRBV12-3 or TRBV12-4; D not certain. The CDR3 totals 14 residues. The V end was cut by 5 bases, the J end by 0 bases, with 8 bases between. The CDR3 DNA sequence: TGTGCCAGCAGTACCTTGGGCTCCTACAATGAGCAGTTCTTC. Translating it yields CASSTLGSYNEQFF.

This clonotype was counted ten times or more. The chain is built from TRBV28 and TRBJ2-7; D might be TRBD2 (5 bases). V was shortened by 5 bases and J by 7 bases, with 12 bases between the two germline ends. Germline CDR1 MDHEN, CDR2 SYDVKM. The CDR3 runs 12 residues. The DNA for the CDR3 is TGTGCCAGCAGTGAGGGTCGTATAGAGCAGTACTTC. It encodes CASSEGRIEQYF.

The chain has TRBV5-1 and TRBJ2-6, with TRBD1 identical over 10 bases. The J segment lost 13 bases and the V segment lost 4 bases, leaving 8 bases of the junction unmatched. Per germline, CDR1 SGHRS and CDR2 YFSETQ. This CDR3 has 14 residues. This chain's CDR3 is CASSPDRGLEVLTF. CDR3 sequence (DNA): TGCGCCAGCAGCCCCGACAGGGGGCTTGAGGTCCTGACTTTC.

The V and J genes are TRBV11-2 and TRBJ2-5, with D hard to call. Trimming took off 1 base at V and 3 bases at J, with 12 bases between the two ends. The length of the CDR3 is 15 residues. Germline assignment: CDR1 SGHAT and CDR2 FQNNGV. The CDR3 loop reads CASSLVSPKKETQYF. In DNA form, the CDR3 reads TGTGCCAGCAGCTTAGTTTCCCCCAAGAAAGAGACCCAGTACTTC. Looking up the rest from reference TRBV11-2 and TRBJ2-5 gives the full variable domain: EAGVAQSPRYKIIEKRQSVAFWCNPISGHATLYWYQQILGQGPKLLIQFQNNGVVDDSQLPKDRFSAERLKGVDSTLKIQPAKLEDSAVYLCASSLVSPKKETQYFGPGTRLLVL.

This clonotype was recorded many times. The CDR3 DNA sequence: TGTGCCAGCAGTTTAGGCGAGCAGTACTTC. It is translated as CASSLGEQYF. The chain has TRBV12-3 or TRBV12-4 and TRBJ2-7, with no clear D. This CDR3 is 10 amino acids long. V was shortened by 1 base and J by 6 bases, with 1 base between the two germline ends.

The chain links TRBV10-3 to TRBJ2-1, with a possible D match to TRBD1 (8 bases). The CDR3 is 14 amino acids. The V and J ends lost 4 bases and 9 bases respectively, with 16 bases between them. Germline-derived CDR1 and CDR2 are ENHRY and SYGVKD. CDR3 in DNA: TGTGCCATCAGTGGACAGGGGCGCGGGAGTGAGCAGTTCTTC. Encoded protein: CAISGQGRGSEQFF.

At least ten counts were recorded for this clonotype. The rearrangement uses TRBV20-1 and TRBJ1-1; 7 bases agree with TRBD1. The trim removed 3 bases at V and 5 bases at J, leaving 6 bases unmatched. CDR1 and CDR2 from the germline V gene are DFQATT and SNEGSKA (reference sequence). The CDR3 covers 13 residues. CDR3 DNA: TGCAGTGCTAGCCGGGACAGAAGGACTGAAGCTTTCTTT. Translation gives CSASRDRRTEAFF.

This clonotype was seen ten or more times. The V call is TRBV5-1, the J call TRBJ2-5, with TRBD2 matching over 11 bases. Trimming at V came to 0 bases and at J to 2 bases, leaving 3 bases not matched to a gene. From germline, CDR1 is SGHRS and CDR2 YFSETQ. The CDR3 is made up of 16 amino acids. This CDR3 is CASSLGTSGFQETQYF. CDR3 in DNA: TGCGCCAGCAGCTTGGGGACTAGCGGGTTTCAAGAGACCCAGTACTTC.